Presented here are 26 T cell receptor beta chains from one specimen sequenced in a study of read filtering for tumor transcriptome and immune sequencing. The library was built from about 400 ng RNA with molecular barcoded adaptors for alpha/delta and beta/gamma chains. MiXCR, applied by TCRdb to the reads, yields one record per CDR3 protein. The sample comprises approximately 38,000 distinct CDR3 sequences, about 13% of which are singletons, and about 25% rests with the top ten. The specimen sequenced was a population of CD138-negative cells sorted from bone marrow. The receptors here all came from a donor at least 40 years old with multiple myeloma.

This clonotype was recorded many times. The conserved phenylalanine or tryptophan is not found at the CDR3 terminus, so this likely reflects a read error. This chain links TRBV6-1 with TRBJ2-1; 12 bases align to TRBD2. CDR3 length: 14 residues. Germline CDR1 is MNHNS and CDR2 is SASEGT. Trimming removed 4 bases from V and 9 bases from J; junction bases left unmatched: 4. CDR3 amino acids: CASSGTSGIREQFL. CDR3 nucleotide sequence: TGTGCCAGCAGTGGGACTAGCGGGATCCGTGAGCAGTTCCTC.

This clonotype occurred a few times. A much larger clonotype is one base distant, so this may be a read error. The chain couples TRBV28 to TRBJ2-5; D gene ambiguous. This CDR3 comprises 13 residues. The germline CDR1 and CDR2 sequences are MDHEN and SYDVKM. The CDR3: CASSLNVPETQDF. CDR3 coding DNA: TGTGCCAGCAGTTTAAATGTTCCGGAGACCCAGGACTTC.

This clonotype was recorded many times. The V call is TRBV29-1, the J call TRBJ1-1; D not certain. The V end lost 5 bases, the J end lost 1 base, and 5 bases lay between the germline ends. The CDR3 consists of 11 residues. Germline assignment: CDR1 SQVTM and CDR2 ANQGSEA. CDR3 sequence (DNA): TGCAGCGTTAGGGAGAACACTGAAGCTTTCTTT. Protein sequence: CSVRENTEAFF.

The chain links TRBV7-9 to TRBJ1-1, with D possibly being TRBD1 (5 bases). There are 16 residues in the CDR3. Germline V CDR1 and CDR2: SEHNR, FQNEAQ (reference sequence). The V end lost 1 base, the J end lost 3 bases, and 15 bases lay between the germline ends. The CDR3 sequence is CASSLDLWSRDTEAFF. The CDR3, as DNA: TGTGCCAGCAGCTTAGATTTGTGGAGCAGGGACACTGAAGCTTTCTTT.

This clonotype occurred once. A much more abundant neighbour one base away suggests this may be a read error. In DNA form, the CDR3 reads TGTGCCACCCAAGGAGGGGGCGCCGCAGGTACGCAGTATTTT. Its protein is CATQGGGAAGTQYF. The gene calls are TRBV2 and TRBJ2-3, with D possibly TRBD1 on 7 matching bases. Trimming left V 10 bases short and J 8 bases short, with 22 bases between. Looked up from germline, CDR1 is SNHLY and CDR2 is FYNNEI. This CDR3 region has 14 residues.

Many counts were recorded for this clonotype. A junction boundary mismatches the germline segment, possibly from a read error. This sequence joins TRBV7-7 and TRBJ2-3; a weak D match, TRBD1 (6 bases). The CDR3 covers 19 residues. CDR1 and CDR2 (germline): SSHAT, FNYEAQ (reference sequence). CDR3 in amino acids: CASSPSPPPGHPSTDTQYF. In DNA, the CDR3 is TGTGCTAGCAGTCCCTCCCCACCTCCGGGACATCCTAGCACAGATACGCAGTATTTT.

This clonotype was detected many times. V is TRBV7-2 and J is TRBJ1-5; D not certain. Per germline, CDR1 SGHTA and CDR2 FQGNSA. This CDR3 comprises 13 residues. Trimming cost V 3 bases and J 0 bases, with 3 bases left between them. CDR3 nucleotide sequence: TGTGCCAGCAGCTTGATTAGCAATCAGCCCCAGCATTTT. Protein: CASSLISNQPQHF.

This clonotype was detected many times. The chain is built from TRBV6-2 or TRBV6-3 and TRBJ2-1, with D possibly called TRBD1 or TRBD2 (5 bases each). The CDR3 sequence is 12 residues long. V lost 5 bases and J lost 12, with 14 bases in between. CDR1 MNHEY and CDR2 SVGEGT come from the germline V gene. The CDR3 DNA sequence: TGTGCCAGCAGTCCGACCGGGACGGGGCAGTTCTTC. Amino acid sequence: CASSPTGTGQFF.

This clonotype has ten or more counts. The chain joins TRBV15 to TRBJ2-5, with TRBD1 matching over 10 bases. V dropped 5 bases and J dropped 4; count of bases not matched to a gene: 4. The CDR3 is 14 residues long. CDR1 and CDR2 from the germline V gene are LNHNV and YYDKDF (reference sequence). As DNA, the CDR3 is TGTGCCACCAGCGAGACAGGGGGCACAGAGACCCAGTACTTC. It translates to CATSETGGTETQYF.

This clonotype was counted many times. This clone may be a read error of a much larger clone one base away. The rearrangement links TRBV20-1 to TRBJ2-1; D perhaps matches TRBD1 (5 bases). V gave up 6 bases and J gave up 12 bases, with 18 bases separating them. Germline CDR1 is DFQATT and CDR2 is SNEGSKA (reference sequence). There are 12 residues in the CDR3. The DNA of the CDR3 is TGCAGTGCCAAGGCAGGGATCGATGGGCAGTTCTTC. It yields the protein CSAKAGIDGQFF.

Remarks on this clonotype: A much larger clone is a single base away; this may be a read error. The genes are TRBV12-3 or TRBV12-4 and TRBJ1-2, with a possible D match to TRBD1 (5 bases). The V end lost 7 bases, the J end lost 8 bases, and 17 bases lay between the germline ends. This CDR3 has 13 amino acids. The CDR3 region is CASNLRVGRGYTF. CDR3 in DNA: TGTGCCAGCAACCTCAGGGTCGGTCGAGGCTACACCTTC.

This clonotype came up many times. The V call is TRBV29-1, the J call TRBJ1-2; 8 bases are shared with TRBD1. This CDR3 region has 14 residues. Germline V CDR1 and CDR2: SQVTM, ANQGSEA. Trimming at V came to 2 bases and at J to 4 bases, leaving 6 bases not matched to a gene. The CDR3 DNA sequence: TGCAGCGTTGAATCGCAGGGGGCTGGCTATGGCTACACCTTC. Protein product: CSVESQGAGYGYTF.

This clonotype was seen a few times. The germline gene is not matched at one end of the junction; a read error may be the cause. V usage is TRBV9 and J usage is TRBJ2-5, with 7 bases that match TRBD2. Germline V lookup: CDR1 SGDLS, CDR2 YYNGEE. The CDR3 contains 15 residues. The DNA for the CDR3 is TGTGCCAGCAGCAAGAACCCGTCGGGAGGAGAGACCCAGCACTTC. It translates to CASSKNPSGGETQHF.

This clonotype was observed many times. This chain connects TRBV19 to TRBJ2-4; D possibly uses TRBD1 or TRBD2 (5 bases each). The CDR3 runs to 16 residues. The V gene's germline CDR1 is LNHDA and CDR2 SQIVND (reference sequence). Deletions cut 6 bases from V and 5 bases from J, with 20 bases between. This chain's CDR3 is CASSHSGTAEQNIQYF. For the CDR3, the DNA is TGTGCCAGTAGCCATTCCGGGACGGCTGAGCAAAACATTCAGTACTTC.

This clonotype was counted at least ten times. Written as DNA, the CDR3 is TGCAGCGTTGAAGATCCCCAGCGGGGCCCCTACAATGAGCAGTTCTTC. It codes for CSVEDPQRGPYNEQFF. The gene calls are TRBV29-1 and TRBJ2-1; 7 bases agree with TRBD2. Trimming cost V 0 bases and J 2 bases; bases outside gene matches: 7. Germline CDR1 SQVTM, CDR2 ANQGSEA. This CDR3 region has 16 residues.

In its sample, this clonotype was seen many times. This chain links TRBV14 with TRBJ2-6; D uncertain. The ends were cut back, 6 bases at V and 2 bases at J, with 2 bases in the middle. Germline CDR1 is SGHDN and CDR2 is FVKESK. CDR3 size: 12 residues. This chain's CDR3 is CASSAGANVLTF. The CDR3 bases are TGTGCCAGCAGTGCTGGGGCCAACGTCCTGACTTTC.

Of note for this clonotype: A read error may be the cause here, since a much bigger clone is one base away. The rearrangement links TRBV4-1 to TRBJ2-4; D perhaps matches TRBD2 (6 bases). From germline, CDR1 is MGHRA and CDR2 YSYEKL. Deletions cut 8 bases from V and 2 bases from J, with 19 bases between. The CDR3 is 16 residues long. CDR3 loop: CASCPPASASKNIQYF. The CDR3 DNA follows: TGCGCCAGCTGCCCCCCGGCTAGCGCTTCCAAAAACATTCAGTACTTC.

The gene calls are TRBV29-1 and TRBJ1-1, with 7 bases lining up with TRBD1. The V segment lost 7 bases and the J segment 2 bases; nucleotides outside the gene matches: 7. This CDR3 region has 13 residues. Germline CDR1 reads SQVTM; CDR2 reads ANQGSEA. The CDR3 reads CSAKGQINTEAFF. The CDR3 region has the DNA TGCAGCGCAAAGGGACAGATCAACACTGAAGCTTTCTTT.

In its sample, this clonotype was seen many times. The chain has TRBV6-5 and TRBJ2-5; D uncertain. CDR1 is MNHEY and CDR2 is SVGAGI in the germline V gene. This CDR3 has 13 residues. Deletions cut 4 bases from V and 9 bases from J, with 15 bases between. For the CDR3, the DNA is TGTGCCAGCAGTTCCCCTCCGGGTCCGGCCCAGTACTTC. Protein sequence: CASSSPPGPAQYF.

This clonotype came up many times. The J gene is TRBJ1-4, the V gene TRBV7-2; D remains unclear. The germline V gene has CDR1 SGHTA and CDR2 FQGNSA. The CDR3 is 15 amino acids. Between the trimmed V and J ends, which lost 1 base and 0 bases, there was a span of 6 bases. The CDR3 DNA reads as TGTGCCAGCAGCTTAGAACGGGCAACTAATGAAAAACTGTTTTTT. Translated: CASSLERATNEKLFF. Full variable domain (missing parts from reference TRBV7-2 and TRBJ1-4): GAGVSQSPSNKVTEKGKDVELRCDPISGHTALYWYRQSLGQGLEFLIYFQGNSAPDKSGLPSDRFSAERTGGSVSTLTIQRTQQEDSAVYLCASSLERATNEKLFFGSGTQLSVL.

This clonotype was recorded a few times. This may be a read error: a much more frequent sequence differs by one nucleotide. The conserved final phenylalanine or tryptophan is absent from the CDR3, which likely points to a read error. V and J are TRBV7-2 and TRBJ1-1; D uncertain. V lost 3 bases and J 1 base, leaving 6 bases between the germline ends. Germline V gene sequence: CDR1 SGHTA, CDR2 FQGNSA. The CDR3 runs 13 residues. The CDR3 loop reads CASSLERNTEAFL. The CDR3 DNA sequence: TGTGCCAGCAGCTTGGAGAGGAACACTGAAGCTTTCCTT.

V and J are TRBV2 and TRBJ2-4; 8 nucleotides match TRBD1. The V and J ends lost 2 bases and 3 bases, in that order; junction bases with no gene match: 6. This CDR3 region has 16 residues. Germline CDR1 SNHLY, CDR2 FYNNEI. CDR3 in amino acids: CASSEQGAEGKNIQYF. The DNA for the CDR3 is TGTGCCAGCAGTGAACAGGGGGCTGAGGGCAAAAACATTCAGTACTTC.

With respect to this clonotype: A much larger clone differs from this one at a single base, so this may be a read error. The rearrangement links TRBV20-1 to TRBJ2-7; D is perhaps TRBD2 (5 bases). The CDR3 length is 12 residues. CDR1 is DFQATT and CDR2 is SNEGSKA in the germline V gene (reference sequence). Trimming stripped 4 bases from V and 4 bases from J, with 11 bases between. CDR3 in DNA: TGCAGTGCTAATTGCGGGCGATACGAGCAGTACTTC. It is translated as CSANCGRYEQYF.

To note about this clonotype: A far larger clone is a single base away, which makes a read error likely. V usage is TRBV13 and J usage is TRBJ1-4, with unresolved D. Germline V CDR1 and CDR2: PRHDT, FYEKMQ (reference sequence). The CDR3 extends over 12 amino acids. The CDR3 sequence is CASSRTGDTQCF. CDR3 nucleotides: TGTGCCAGCTCACGGACTGGAGATACGCAGTGTTTT.

In this sample, this clonotype turned up many times. This CDR3 fails to terminate in the conserved phenylalanine or tryptophan, so it likely reflects a read error. Because the CDR3's place on the DNA is in doubt, the DNA is left out and the CDR3 is given as listed by TCRdb. V gene TRBV4-3 combines with J gene TRBJ2-1; TRBD2 is the table's D call and was not checked against the DNA. CDR1 LGHNA and CDR2 YSLEER come from the germline V gene. The CDR3 spans 13 residues, counting both ends. CDR3: CASSQDRGLPPAT.

This clonotype was recorded at least ten times. This chain uses TRBV10-3 with TRBJ2-1; D unclear. Trimming pared 5 bases from V and 8 bases from J, leaving 7 bases between. Germline assignment: CDR1 ENHRY and CDR2 SYGVKD. The CDR3 runs to 11 residues. CDR3 sequence (DNA): TGTGCCATCAGTCGTACGGATGAGCAGTTCTTC. Protein: CAISRTDEQFF.